Presented here are 29 T cell receptor beta chains from one specimen sequenced in a study of monozygotic twins with inflammatory bowel disease. Using the 5' RACE reads, TCRdb records one entry per CDR3 protein without DNA. This listing includes a few hundred thousand distinct CDR3 sequences. The sample taken for sequencing was blood. The receptors were sampled from a human donor with ulcerative colitis or Crohn's disease, or a healthy co-twin of an affected twin (not recorded which).

V gene TRBV24-1 combines with J gene TRBJ2-7; TCRdb returns TRBD1, unconfirmable since there is no DNA. The length of the CDR3 is 14 residues. CDR1 is KGHDR, CDR2 SFDVKD, per germline. This chain's CDR3 is CATSDAGASYEQYF.

The rearrangement uses TRBV20-1 and TRBJ2-5. This CDR3 has 11 amino acids. Germline V gene sequence: CDR1 DFQATT, CDR2 SNEGSKA (reference sequence). CDR3 protein: CSAWDQETQYF.

This chain connects TRBV7-2 to TRBJ2-2; TCRdb's D gene call, TRBD1, goes unchecked for lack of DNA. CDR1 is SGHTA and CDR2 is FQGNSA in the germline V gene. The CDR3 is 15 amino acids. The CDR3 reads CASSLAGGNTGELFF.

The chain combines TRBV28 with TRBJ2-5; TCRdb proposes TRBD1, but this gene call is untestable without DNA. The CDR3 consists of 15 residues. The germline V gene encodes CDR1 MDHEN and CDR2 SYDVKM. This CDR3 is CATEPWTANQETQYF.

This sequence joins TRBV12-3 or TRBV12-4 and TRBJ1-2. CDR3 size: 12 residues. CDR3 region: CASSFAFYGYTF.

The chain recombines TRBV20-1 with TRBJ2-3; the TRBD2 assignment by TCRdb is unverifiable without DNA. The germline V gene encodes CDR1 DFQATT and CDR2 SNEGSKA (reference sequence). The length of the CDR3 is 12 residues. CDR3 region: CSAPAQGDTQYF.

The chain links TRBV12-3 or TRBV12-4 to TRBJ2-2. This CDR3 spans 14 amino acids. This CDR3 reads CASSLMTATGELFF.

The chain uses TRBV27 and TRBJ2-4. Germline values: CDR1 MNHEY, CDR2 SMNVEV (reference sequence). The CDR3 consists of 16 residues. CDR3 sequence reads: CASSPFRLSTKNIQYF.

The rearrangement joins TRBV7-3 to TRBJ2-1; TCRdb selects TRBD2, and the lack of DNA leaves this call unchecked. Germline CDR1 is SGHTA and CDR2 is FQGTGA. CDR3 length equals 16 residues. CDR3: CASSLVAGGYYNEQFF.

The CDR3 sequence: CASSLHGTSGNTIYF. The V call is TRBV7-9, the J call TRBJ1-3. Germline lookup yields CDR1 SEHNR and CDR2 FQNEAQ (reference sequence). The CDR3 extends over 15 amino acids.

This sequence joins TRBV7-9 and TRBJ2-2; TCRdb returns TRBD1, unconfirmable since there is no DNA. Germline values: CDR1 SEHNR, CDR2 FQNEAQ (reference sequence). This CDR3 is 14 amino acids long. This CDR3 is CASITPRGTGELFF.

The genes are TRBV29-1 and TRBJ1-3; TCRdb's D call, TRBD1, is unchecked because there is no DNA. The CDR3 has 15 amino acids. The germline gives CDR1 SQVTM, CDR2 ANQGSEA. The CDR3 reads CSVEDPTGVGNTIYF.

Here the CDR3 reads CAISDFGGGSEETQYF. The chain combines TRBV10-3 with TRBJ2-5; TCRdb picks TRBD2, but there is no DNA to check that call. The CDR3 has 16 residues. Germline V gene sequence: CDR1 ENHRY, CDR2 SYGVKD.

The CDR3: CASSPRTTSTDTQYF. The V and J genes are TRBV5-5 and TRBJ2-3; TCRdb designates TRBD2, a call that cannot be tested without DNA. This CDR3 contains 15 residues. CDR1 and CDR2 from the germline V gene are SGHKS and YYEKEE (reference sequence).

The V call is TRBV24-1, the J call TRBJ2-5; TCRdb gives TRBD2 as the D gene, but with no DNA this cannot be confirmed. The germline gives CDR1 KGHDR, CDR2 SFDVKD. This CDR3 is 12 amino acids long. CDR3 amino acids: CATSGPKETQYF.

The V and J genes are TRBV28 and TRBJ2-7; with no DNA, the TCRdb D assignment of TRBD2 cannot be verified. Per the germline V gene, CDR1 is MDHEN and CDR2 is SYDVKM. The CDR3 spans 14 residues. CDR3 residues: CATAQGGRGYEQYF.

The chain recombines TRBV20-1 with TRBJ2-3; absent DNA, TCRdb's TRBD1 call cannot be checked. The CDR3 contains 14 residues. Germline V gives CDR1 DFQATT, CDR2 SNEGSKA (reference sequence). CDR3 sequence: CSARDVRPPDTQYF.

The genes are TRBV28 and TRBJ2-7; TCRdb indicates TRBD1, and absent DNA this call remains unverified. Germline V gene lookup returns CDR1 MDHEN and CDR2 SYDVKM. This CDR3 has 15 amino acids. CDR3: CASSTGQLSSYEQYF. Drawing the rest from reference TRBV28 and TRBJ2-7, the complete variable domain is DVKVTQSSRYLVKRTGEKVFLECVQDMDHENMFWYRQDPGLGLRLIYFSYDVKMKEKGDIPEGYSVSREKKERFSLILESASTNQTSMYLCASSTGQLSSYEQYFGPGTRLTVT.

The chain combines TRBV10-3 with TRBJ1-4. Germline V gives CDR1 ENHRY, CDR2 SYGVKD. This CDR3 comprises 14 residues. This chain's CDR3 is CAISEGGYGEKLFF.

The chain employs TRBV5-5 and TRBJ1-1; TCRdb indicates TRBD1, and absent DNA this call remains unverified. This CDR3 comprises 14 residues. The germline V gene encodes CDR1 SGHKS and CDR2 YYEKEE (reference sequence). The CDR3 reads CASSTAGVGTEAFF.

The chain couples TRBV15 to TRBJ2-1; TCRdb lists TRBD1, though no DNA is available to test this call. The CDR3 consists of 14 residues. Germline CDR1 is LNHNV and CDR2 is YYDKDF (reference sequence). CDR3 sequence reads: CATSRMGGYGEQFF.

The rearrangement links TRBV7-2 to TRBJ1-5. Germline CDR1 reads SGHTA; CDR2 reads FQGNSA. CDR3 length: 14 amino acids. CDR3 protein: CASSSDNFNQPQHF.

This chain connects TRBV7-2 to TRBJ1-2; the TCRdb call, TRBD1, lacks DNA for checking. Germline-derived CDR1 and CDR2 are SGHTA and FQGNSA. The CDR3 consists of 12 residues. This CDR3 is CASSFPGTGFTF.

The chain combines TRBV20-1 with TRBJ2-5; TCRdb picks TRBD1, but there is no DNA to check that call. Per germline, CDR1 DFQATT and CDR2 SNEGSKA (reference sequence). The CDR3 has 13 amino acids. CDR3 loop: CSGPGQGEETQYF.

V usage is TRBV20-1 and J usage is TRBJ2-7; TCRdb indicates TRBD2, and absent DNA this call remains unverified. In germline, CDR1 is DFQATT, CDR2 SNEGSKA (reference sequence). This CDR3 region has 14 residues. CDR3 protein: CSAERTSGVNEQYF.

The CDR3 sequence is CASSYRLAGGQETQYF. V and J are TRBV5-1 and TRBJ2-5; lacking DNA, the TRBD2 call made by TCRdb goes unchecked. Germline-derived CDR1 and CDR2 are SGHRS and YFSETQ. The length of the CDR3 is 16 residues.

V and J are TRBV5-1 and TRBJ2-1; TCRdb's D call of TRBD1 is untestable without DNA. The CDR3 consists of 14 residues. From germline, CDR1 is SGHRS and CDR2 YFSETQ. The CDR3 loop is CASSSWTGDNEQFF.

The gene calls are TRBV20-1 and TRBJ2-2; TCRdb lists TRBD2, though no DNA is available to test this call. Per germline, CDR1 DFQATT and CDR2 SNEGSKA (reference sequence). This CDR3 is built from 15 residues. The CDR3 region is CSASRGTPNTGELFF.

The chain uses TRBV12-3 or TRBV12-4 and TRBJ2-7. The CDR3 sequence is 13 residues long. This chain's CDR3 is CASSLASIYEQYF.